Listed below are T cell receptor beta chains from one sample, sequenced in a study of cytotoxic CD8 clonotypes in ibrutinib-treated CLL. Clones were sequenced by immunoSEQ multiplex PCR, and TCRdb holds only the in-frame ones, with some missing. The repertoire holds about 160,000 clones, with approximately 77% as singletons. The sample in question was PBMCs, obtained after 12 months of ibrutinib treatment. Every receptor here comes from a human donor with chronic lymphocytic leukemia. Each CDR3 is given with its conserved first and last residue. Each record gives: clone size, V gene, J gene, D gene, CDR3 DNA, CDR3 protein. A D gene is named only where the DNA matches it firmly. Not every row has a clone size; where given, it reads once, few, many or a size class.

abundance: .; v_gene: TRBV10-3; j_gene: TRBJ1-2; d_gene: .; CDR3nt: TGTGCCATCAGTGCGGTCCTCTCTCTCGGCTACACCTTC; CDR3aa: CAISAVLSLGYTF
abundance: once; v_gene: TRBV19; j_gene: TRBJ2-7; d_gene: .; CDR3nt: TGTGCCAGTGGGGACCTTAGGGGGTCATTTCGACAGTACTTC; CDR3aa: CASGDLRGSFRQYF
abundance: .; v_gene: TRBV28; j_gene: TRBJ2-7; d_gene: TRBD1; CDR3nt: TGTGCCAGCAGGACAGGGAACTCCTACGAGCAGTACTTC; CDR3aa: CASRTGNSYEQYF
abundance: .; v_gene: TRBV14; j_gene: TRBJ1-1; d_gene: TRBD1; CDR3nt: TGTGCCAGCAGCCAACGGGACAGGCGTGGAGCTTTCTTT; CDR3aa: CASSQRDRRGAFF
abundance: .; v_gene: TRBV30; j_gene: TRBJ2-7; d_gene: .; CDR3nt: TGTGCCTGGAGGAGAGGGACCACAGATCCAGGCTTC; CDR3aa: CAWRRGTTDPGF
abundance: .; v_gene: TRBV5-6; j_gene: TRBJ2-1; d_gene: .; CDR3nt: TGTGCCAGCAGCTTGGGGGGCCTCATATACAATGAGCAGTTCTTC; CDR3aa: CASSLGGLIYNEQFF
abundance: .; v_gene: TRBV27; j_gene: TRBJ1-2; d_gene: .; CDR3nt: TGTGCCAGCAGGAGACAGGAAGACTATGGCTACACCTTC; CDR3aa: CASRRQEDYGYTF
abundance: .; v_gene: TRBV27; j_gene: TRBJ2-3; d_gene: TRBD2; CDR3nt: TGTGCCAGCAGTACCTCCCGCGGGACTAGCGGAGGCACAGATACGCAGTATTTT; CDR3aa: CASSTSRGTSGGTDTQYF
abundance: once; v_gene: TRBV7-9; j_gene: TRBJ2-7; d_gene: TRBD2; CDR3nt: TGTGCCAGCAGCTTAGTCATAGCGGGGGAATACGAGCAGTACTTC; CDR3aa: CASSLVIAGEYEQYF
abundance: .; v_gene: TRBV28; j_gene: TRBJ1-1; d_gene: .; CDR3nt: TGTGCCAGCAGTTCGGGGGGGGCGAACACTGAAGCTTTCTTT; CDR3aa: CASSSGGANTEAFF
abundance: .; v_gene: TRBV28; j_gene: TRBJ1-6; d_gene: TRBD1; CDR3nt: TGTGCCAGCAGTTCATCACCCGGGACAGGAGACTCACCCCTCCACTTT; CDR3aa: CASSSSPGTGDSPLHF
abundance: .; v_gene: TRBV27; j_gene: TRBJ2-3; d_gene: TRBD2; CDR3nt: TGTGCCAGCGGGACTAGCGGGAGAGCCGGTACAGATACGCAGTATTTT; CDR3aa: CASGTSGRAGTDTQYF
abundance: few; v_gene: TRBV18; j_gene: TRBJ1-5; d_gene: .; CDR3nt: TGTGCCAGCTCACCCGCAGGGGCTACTAGCAATCAGCCCCAGCATTTT; CDR3aa: CASSPAGATSNQPQHF
abundance: .; v_gene: TRBV4-3; j_gene: TRBJ2-1; d_gene: .; CDR3nt: TGCGCCAGCAGCCAAGATGGGGGCAGCTCCTACAATGAGCAGTTCTTC; CDR3aa: CASSQDGGSSYNEQFF
abundance: few; v_gene: TRBV6-1; j_gene: TRBJ1-2; d_gene: .; CDR3nt: TGTGCCAGCAGTGAGCAGAACTATGGCTACACCTTC; CDR3aa: CASSEQNYGYTF
abundance: .; v_gene: TRBV9; j_gene: TRBJ2-1; d_gene: TRBD2; CDR3nt: TGTGCCAGCAGCGGGGGACTAGCACTGAACAATGAGCAGTTCTTC; CDR3aa: CASSGGLALNNEQFF
abundance: .; v_gene: TRBV30; j_gene: TRBJ2-5; d_gene: TRBD2; CDR3nt: TGTGCCTGGAGTGTTAAGCGGGGGGGAGAGACCCAGTACTTC; CDR3aa: CAWSVKRGGETQYF
abundance: .; v_gene: TRBV5-6; j_gene: TRBJ2-1; d_gene: .; CDR3nt: TGTGCCAGCAGCGGCGGACAGTTCTACAATGAGCAGTTCTTC; CDR3aa: CASSGGQFYNEQFF
abundance: .; v_gene: TRBV9; j_gene: TRBJ2-1; d_gene: .; CDR3nt: TGTGCCAGCAGCGTAGGTCTAGCGCGTACTGACAATGAGCAGTTCTTC; CDR3aa: CASSVGLARTDNEQFF
abundance: .; v_gene: TRBV5-8; j_gene: TRBJ2-7; d_gene: TRBD1; CDR3nt: TGTGCCAGCAGCCGGGACAGTAGAAACGAGCAGTACTTC; CDR3aa: CASSRDSRNEQYF
abundance: .; v_gene: TRBV6-5; j_gene: TRBJ2-1; d_gene: TRBD2; CDR3nt: TGTGCCAGCAGACAAAGCGGGATCACCTACAATGAGCAGTTCTTC; CDR3aa: CASRQSGITYNEQFF
abundance: once; v_gene: TRBV19; j_gene: TRBJ2-7; d_gene: .; CDR3nt: TGTGCCAGTAGGGCATCGTTATCCTACGAGCAGTACTTC; CDR3aa: CASRASLSYEQYF
abundance: .; v_gene: TRBV4-1; j_gene: TRBJ1-4; d_gene: .; CDR3nt: TGCGCCAGCAGCCAATGGGGGGCGGTCACTAATGAAAAACTGTTTTTT; CDR3aa: CASSQWGAVTNEKLFF
abundance: once; v_gene: TRBV6-5; j_gene: TRBJ1-2; d_gene: .; CDR3nt: TGTGCCAGCAGTTACGGTGGCTACACCTTC; CDR3aa: CASSYGGYTF
abundance: .; v_gene: TRBV4-2; j_gene: TRBJ1-3; d_gene: .; CDR3nt: TGTGCCAGCAGCCAAGATAGGCAGGGTTTGACTGGAAACACCATATATTTT; CDR3aa: CASSQDRQGLTGNTIYF
abundance: few; v_gene: TRBV27; j_gene: TRBJ1-3; d_gene: .; CDR3nt: TGTGCCAGCAGTCGGGGGGGGTCCTCTGGAAACACCATATATTTT; CDR3aa: CASSRGGSSGNTIYF
abundance: .; v_gene: TRBV10-3; j_gene: TRBJ2-7; d_gene: .; CDR3nt: TGTGCCATCAGTGAGTCGACGGGGCGCTACGAGCAGTACTTC; CDR3aa: CAISESTGRYEQYF
abundance: many; v_gene: TRBV2; j_gene: TRBJ1-5; d_gene: .; CDR3nt: TGTGCCAGCACCACTGACAGAGATCAGCCCCAGCATTTT; CDR3aa: CASTTDRDQPQHF
abundance: .; v_gene: TRBV5-1; j_gene: TRBJ1-6; d_gene: .; CDR3nt: TGCGCCAGCAGCGCCCGCCCATGGCAGGGGTCTTCCTATAATTCACCCCTCCACTTT; CDR3aa: CASSARPWQGSSYNSPLHF
abundance: .; v_gene: TRBV6-5; j_gene: TRBJ1-5; d_gene: .; CDR3nt: TGTGCCAGCAGTTACGTCCAGGGGAGCAATCAGCCCCAGCATTTT; CDR3aa: CASSYVQGSNQPQHF
abundance: .; v_gene: TRBV7-2; j_gene: TRBJ2-1; d_gene: .; CDR3nt: TGTGCCAGCAGCTTAGTTCTGGGGCCCAGGGGTGAGCAGTTCTTC; CDR3aa: CASSLVLGPRGEQFF